What follows are 30 T cell receptor beta chains derived from one specimen sequenced in a study of monozygotic twins with inflammatory bowel disease. TCRdb derives one entry per CDR3 protein from the 5' RACE reads, leaving out DNA. The table lists approximately 400,000 distinct CDR3 sequences. The sequenced material came from blood. Receptors originate from a human donor with ulcerative colitis or Crohn's disease, or a healthy co-twin of an affected twin (not recorded which).

This rearrangement joins TRBV20-1 to TRBJ1-1. This CDR3 is 14 amino acids long. Germline V gene sequence: CDR1 DFQATT, CDR2 SNEGSKA (reference sequence). The CDR3 here is CSASSEVVGTEAFF.

The CDR3 is CASSQEGLVRTDTQYF. The chain is built from TRBV4-2 and TRBJ2-3; no DNA is available, so the TRBD2 call from TCRdb remains unchecked. The germline gives CDR1 LGHNA, CDR2 YNFKEQ. CDR3 length: 16 residues.

This rearrangement joins TRBV7-9 to TRBJ1-2. The CDR3 has 14 amino acids. CDR1 and CDR2 (germline): SEHNR, FQNEAQ (reference sequence). The CDR3 protein is CASSLMRSAVGYTF.

V usage is TRBV25-1 and J usage is TRBJ2-5; TCRdb picks TRBD1, but there is no DNA to check that call. CDR1 is MGHDK and CDR2 is SYGVNS in the germline V gene. The CDR3 consists of 14 residues. CDR3 loop: CASSDGGAGETQYF.

The rearrangement joins TRBV3-1 to TRBJ2-1; no DNA is available, so the TRBD1 call from TCRdb remains unchecked. Germline CDR1 reads LGHDT; CDR2 reads YNNKEL (reference sequence). The CDR3 sequence is 12 residues long. CDR3 in amino acids: CASSQTGNEQFF.

The V call is TRBV12-3 or TRBV12-4, the J call TRBJ1-2; TCRdb outputs TRBD1, but without DNA this stays unchecked. The CDR3 sequence is 15 residues long. CDR3: CASSTSTEPLYGYTF.

The chain joins TRBV6-5 to TRBJ2-7. CDR3 length: 17 residues. The germline V gene encodes CDR1 MNHEY and CDR2 SVGAGI. CDR3 protein: CASSYSKWMGGHYEQYF.

The V gene is TRBV20-1, the J gene TRBJ2-3. Germline CDR1 reads DFQATT; CDR2 reads SNEGSKA (reference sequence). CDR3 length: 14 residues. The CDR3 sequence: CSNLEGSPPDTQYF.

V and J are TRBV4-2 and TRBJ1-4. CDR1 and CDR2 from the germline V gene are LGHNA and YNFKEQ. The CDR3 consists of 15 residues. This CDR3 is CASSQLREDNEKLFF.

The gene calls are TRBV7-3 and TRBJ2-3. CDR1 and CDR2 (germline): SGHTA, FQGTGA. The CDR3 has 15 residues. CDR3 residues: CASSLMWGRADTQYF.

The chain combines TRBV6-1 with TRBJ2-1; as DNA is missing, the TRBD2 call by TCRdb cannot be tested. This CDR3 contains 16 residues. Germline assignment: CDR1 MNHNS and CDR2 SASEGT. CDR3 residues: CASSLLGSGSRNEQFF.

This chain connects TRBV5-4 to TRBJ2-3; without DNA, the TCRdb call of TRBD1 cannot be checked. Germline CDR1 is SGHNT and CDR2 is YYREEE (reference sequence). The CDR3 covers 12 residues. CDR3: CASRSEGDTQYF.

The V and J genes are TRBV29-1 and TRBJ2-3; TCRdb's D gene call, TRBD1, goes unchecked for lack of DNA. CDR1 is SQVTM, CDR2 ANQGSEA, per germline. CDR3 length: 13 residues. The CDR3 sequence: CSVRQGGKDTQYF.

V gene TRBV7-2 combines with J gene TRBJ1-5; as DNA is missing, the TRBD1 call by TCRdb cannot be tested. This CDR3 contains 15 residues. Germline V gene data show CDR1 as SGHTA and CDR2 as FQGNSA. The CDR3 here is CASSLDQGARKPQHF.

V gene TRBV12-3 or TRBV12-4 combines with J gene TRBJ1-5; TCRdb names TRBD1, which stays unverified in the absence of DNA. CDR3 size: 17 residues. The CDR3 spells CASSPNGGTIRNQPQHF.

V and J are TRBV7-2 and TRBJ2-7; TCRdb gives TRBD2 as the D gene, but with no DNA this cannot be confirmed. This CDR3 region has 14 residues. The germline gives CDR1 SGHTA, CDR2 FQGNSA. The CDR3 here is CASSSGLRYYEQYF.

The rearrangement links TRBV20-1 to TRBJ2-3; checking the TCRdb D call of TRBD2 is not possible without DNA. Germline lookup yields CDR1 DFQATT and CDR2 SNEGSKA (reference sequence). The CDR3 consists of 15 residues. CDR3 in amino acids: CSAPQVGGPGDTQYF.

The CDR3 is CSVEIQQETQYF. V usage is TRBV29-1 and J usage is TRBJ2-5. There are 12 residues in the CDR3. CDR1 and CDR2 (germline): SQVTM, ANQGSEA.

The chain couples TRBV6-2 or TRBV6-3 to TRBJ2-2. The V gene's germline CDR1 is MNHEY and CDR2 SVGEGT. The CDR3 is 15 residues long. CDR3 amino acids: CASSPGVTNTGELFF.

V is TRBV6-1 and J is TRBJ1-5; TCRdb's assignment of TRBD1 cannot be checked, as there is no DNA. CDR3 length equals 18 residues. The germline CDR1 and CDR2 sequences are MNHNS and SASEGT. This CDR3 reads CASSPGQGHAVVGQPQHF.

The chain is built from TRBV20-1 and TRBJ2-7; the TRBD1 assignment by TCRdb is unverifiable without DNA. The CDR3 spans 14 residues. Germline CDR1 is DFQATT and CDR2 is SNEGSKA (reference sequence). CDR3 amino acids: CSARDGTGGYEQYF.

The CDR3: CASSEVGYTGELFF. The chain is built from TRBV2 and TRBJ2-2. The CDR3 is 14 residues long. Germline loops: CDR1 SNHLY, CDR2 FYNNEI.

The rearrangement links TRBV6-5 to TRBJ1-1; the TCRdb call, TRBD1, lacks DNA for checking. From germline, CDR1 is MNHEY and CDR2 SVGAGI. This CDR3 comprises 13 residues. The CDR3 protein is CASSSPGPAEAFF.

V gene TRBV20-1 combines with J gene TRBJ2-1; TCRdb designates TRBD2, a call that cannot be tested without DNA. CDR3 length: 17 residues. The V gene's germline CDR1 is DFQATT and CDR2 SNEGSKA (reference sequence). The CDR3 sequence: CSAPTSGGAGSYNEQFF.

The chain carries TRBV6-6 and TRBJ1-2; TCRdb designates TRBD1, a call that cannot be tested without DNA. Germline CDR1 reads MNHNY; CDR2 reads SVGAGI (reference sequence). The CDR3 is 14 residues long. CDR3 amino acids: CASGAPGRHYGYTF.

This rearrangement joins TRBV4-2 to TRBJ2-2; the D call of TRBD2 rests on TCRdb alone, since no DNA is present to check it. The CDR3 contains 16 residues. The germline V gene has CDR1 LGHNA and CDR2 YNFKEQ. The CDR3 loop is CASSPSLAVNTGELFF.

This chain uses TRBV20-1 with TRBJ1-4; the D call of TRBD1 rests on TCRdb alone, since no DNA is present to check it. Germline assignment: CDR1 DFQATT and CDR2 SNEGSKA (reference sequence). This CDR3 is 15 amino acids long. The CDR3: CSARDLLQGREKLFF.

The V call is TRBV12-3 or TRBV12-4, the J call TRBJ2-7; checking the TCRdb D call of TRBD1 is not possible without DNA. The CDR3 has 15 amino acids. The CDR3 loop reads CASRDGQGPSYEQYF.

J is TRBJ1-2 and V is TRBV12-3 or TRBV12-4; absent DNA, TCRdb's TRBD1 call cannot be checked. The CDR3 runs 14 residues. This chain's CDR3 is CASSLSTGIYGYTF.

J is TRBJ1-1 and V is TRBV7-9; TCRdb picks TRBD1, but there is no DNA to check that call. The CDR3 runs to 15 residues. Looked up from germline, CDR1 is SEHNR and CDR2 is FQNEAQ (reference sequence). The CDR3: CASSFKGRMNTEAFF.